What follows are 5 T cell receptor beta chains derived from one specimen sequenced in a study of OX40 agonist ivuxolimab in advanced cancers. Profiling relied on immunoSEQ multiplex PCR, and the TCRdb table lists in-frame clones only, not all of them. Here the sample spans about 13,000 clones, approximately 80% being singletons. Material: CD4+ or CD8+ T cells sorted from blood, obtained in a trial of the OX40 agonist ivuxolimab. These receptors all come from an adult with an advanced solid tumor such as melanoma, head and neck, liver or kidney cancer.

The table lists this clone with a few counts. The gene calls are TRBV9 and TRBJ2-7, with 12 bases fitting TRBD2. The length of the CDR3 is 15 residues. The V and J ends lost 0 bases and 5 bases, in that order; junction bases with no gene match: 3. CDR1 and CDR2 from the germline V gene are SGDLS and YYNGEE. CDR3: CASSVASGREDEQYF. CDR3 bases: TGTGCCAGCAGCGTAGCTAGCGGGAGGGAGGACGAGCAGTACTTC.

V usage is TRBV11-2 and J usage is TRBJ2-5; 8 bases are a match to TRBD2. Trimming at V came to 5 bases and at J to 4 bases, leaving 6 bases not matched to a gene. The CDR3 spans 14 residues. Per the germline V gene, CDR1 is SGHAT and CDR2 is FQNNGV. The CDR3, as DNA: TGTGCCAGCAGCCCGCGGGGGGTAATAGAGACCCAGTACTTC. This codes for CASSPRGVIETQYF.

The V call is TRBV10-3, the J call TRBJ2-1; 7 bases are shared with TRBD2. Germline V gene sequence: CDR1 ENHRY, CDR2 SYGVKD. This CDR3 comprises 16 residues. With V trimmed by 0 bases and J by 4 bases, 6 bases remained unmatched. This CDR3 reads CAISESMGGEYNEQFF. DNA for the CDR3: TGTGCCATCAGTGAGTCGATGGGGGGGGAGTACAATGAGCAGTTCTTC.

This chain joins TRBV11-2 and TRBJ1-2; 7 nucleotides line up with TRBD1. Unmatched junction bases numbered 7, after V lost 5 bases and J lost 4 bases. Germline V gene sequence: CDR1 SGHAT, CDR2 FQNNGV. The CDR3 has 14 residues. The CDR3 here is CASSGDREGYGYTF. CDR3 sequence (DNA): TGTGCCAGCAGCGGAGACAGGGAGGGCTATGGCTACACCTTC.

This clone appeared a few times. Distinct nucleotide sequences in the sample also encode this CDR3. The V gene is TRBV19, the J gene TRBJ2-7, with TRBD1 matching 10 bases. The CDR3 contains 14 residues. CDR1 and CDR2 (germline): LNHDA, SQIVND (reference sequence). Losses at the gene ends were 7 bases for V and 2 bases for J; bases not matched to a gene: 5. The CDR3 nucleotides read TGTGCCAGTAAATTAGGGACAGGGGCCTACGAGCAGTACTTC. Its protein product is CASKLGTGAYEQYF.